This T cell receptor (beta chain) was identified during a study of blood T cell repertoires in COVID-19. Profiled with immunoSEQ multiplex PCR; TCRdb holds only in-frame clones, not every one. The sample comprises 200,000 to 250,000 clones, 75% to 95% of which are singletons, and around 1.8% rests with the top ten. Germline V lookup: CDR1 SGHKS, CDR2 YYEKEE (reference sequence). The CDR3 totals 16 residues. Losses at the gene ends were 1 base for V and 0 bases for J; bases not matched to a gene: 3. The origin of this receptor is a woman aged 18-35 years who had recovered from COVID-19. The sample was PBMCs or T cells enriched from blood (not recorded which). The chain has TRBV5-5 and TRBJ1-4, with 7 bases that match TRBD1. CDR3 protein: CASSLRGRATNEKLFF. The DNA of the CDR3 is TGTGCCAGCAGCTTGAGGGGGCGGGCAACTAATGAAAAACTGTTTTTT.